This passage covers 5 T cell receptor beta chains from one sample sequenced in a study of shared clonotypes between healthy human individuals (dated by TCRdb to the early 2020s). The library came from the immunoSEQ multiplex PCR assay. Drawn from immuneACCESS, this table holds only the in-frame rearrangements with V and J called that TCRdb kept. Clones are partly lost; checked studies trace under half to an unresolved V gene and leave the rest unexplained. Counted in this sample were about 480,000 clones; roughly 85% of them appeared once. Around 13% of the sample is in the top ten clones. Specimen: PBMCs. The origin of the receptors is a woman aged 40-49 years in good health. Some clones in this sample may be carry-over from other donors' samples.

This clone has a handful of counts. The chain employs TRBV28 and TRBJ1-5, with D tentatively TRBD1 (6 bases). Germline V lookup: CDR1 MDHEN, CDR2 SYDVKM. This CDR3 is built from 14 residues. Trimming took 5 bases from V and 7 from J, leaving 15 bases between them. CDR3 bases: TGTGCCAGCAGTCCGTACCTCGGGGGCCAGCCCCAGCATTTT. Its protein product is CASSPYLGGQPQHF. The variable domain in full, with the rest retrieved from reference TRBV28 and TRBJ1-5, is DVKVTQSSRYLVKRTGEKVFLECVQDMDHENMFWYRQDPGLGLRLIYFSYDVKMKEKGDIPEGYSVSREKKERFSLILESASTNQTSMYLCASSPYLGGQPQHFGDGTRLSIL.

V usage is TRBV21-1 and J usage is TRBJ2-7. TRBV21-1 is designated a pseudogene. The CDR3 length is 13 residues. The CDR3 DNA reads TGTGCCAGCAGCAATCTCGGCAGCCTTACGCGCTACTTC. It translates to CASSNLGSLTRYF.

The table lists this clone with a count of one. The gene calls are TRBV30 and TRBJ1-2; no definite D call. The CDR3 is 11 residues long. Germline-derived CDR1 and CDR2 are GTSNPN and SVGIG (reference sequence). V was pared by 3 bases and J by 2 bases, with 4 bases between. The CDR3: CAWRGNYGYTF. The CDR3 coding sequence is TGTGCCTGGAGGGGAAACTATGGCTACACCTTC. Looking up the rest from reference TRBV30 and TRBJ1-2 gives the full variable domain: SQTIHQWPATLVQPVGSPLSLECTVEGTSNPNLYWYRQAAGRGLQLLFYSVGIGQISSEVPQNLSASRPQDRQFILSSKKLLLSDSGFYLCAWRGNYGYTFGSGTRLTVV.

V and J are TRBV27 and TRBJ1-1; TRBD1 is a possible D gene (5 bases). V shed 1 base and J shed 4 bases, with 10 bases lying between them. The CDR3 loop spans 14 amino acids. In germline, CDR1 is MNHEY, CDR2 SMNVEV (reference sequence). For the CDR3, the DNA is TGTGCCAGCAGTTTATTTGGGACGGGCACTGAAGCTTTCTTT. It yields the protein CASSLFGTGTEAFF.

There are a few counts of this clone. The V call is TRBV28, the J call TRBJ2-7, with 9 bases identical to TRBD2. With 3 bases clipped from V and 5 bases from J, the junction kept 5 bases outside the gene matches. The length of the CDR3 is 14 residues. The germline CDR1 and CDR2 sequences are MDHEN and SYDVKM. DNA for the CDR3: TGTGCCAGCAGTTTCCCTAGCGGGATCAACGAGCAGTACTTC. It translates to CASSFPSGINEQYF.